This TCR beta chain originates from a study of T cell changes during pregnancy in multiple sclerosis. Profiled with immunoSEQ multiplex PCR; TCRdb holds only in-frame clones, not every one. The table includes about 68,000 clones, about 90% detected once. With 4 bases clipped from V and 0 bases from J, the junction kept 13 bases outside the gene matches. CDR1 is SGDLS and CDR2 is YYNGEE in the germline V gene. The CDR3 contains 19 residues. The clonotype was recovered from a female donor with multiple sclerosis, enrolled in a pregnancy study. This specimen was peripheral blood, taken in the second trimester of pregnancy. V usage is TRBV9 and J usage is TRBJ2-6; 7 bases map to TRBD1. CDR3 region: CASSRQGQRQFSGANVLTF. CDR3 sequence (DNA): TGTGCCAGCAGCAGACAGGGCCAAAGACAGTTCTCTGGGGCCAACGTCCTGACTTTC.